These 12 T cell receptor beta chains originate from one sample sequenced in a study of blood T cell repertoires in COVID-19. Assay: immunoSEQ multiplex PCR; the TCRdb copy retains only in-frame clones and omits some. The sample contains approximately 99,000 clones, about four fifths of which appear only once. The sequenced sample consisted of peripheral blood. Every receptor here comes from a woman at least 80 years old with active or convalescent COVID-19.

This chain joins TRBV2 and TRBJ2-2; 14 bases align to TRBD2. The CDR3 is made up of 16 amino acids. V gave up 8 bases and J gave up 3 bases; unmatched junction bases: 5. Germline-derived CDR1 and CDR2 are SNHLY and FYNNEI. Here the CDR3 reads CASGGLAGVHTGELFF. Here the CDR3 DNA reads TGTGCCAGCGGGGGACTAGCGGGAGTTCACACCGGGGAGCTGTTTTTT.

This chain connects TRBV6-1 to TRBJ1-1; no reliable D call. The CDR3 spans 14 residues. Trimming took off 2 bases at V and 1 base at J, with 8 bases between the two ends. Germline V lookup: CDR1 MNHNS, CDR2 SASEGT. The CDR3 here is CASSEMQSNTEAFF. CDR3 sequence (DNA): TGTGCCAGCAGTGAAATGCAGTCGAACACTGAAGCTTTCTTT.

The chain carries TRBV14 and TRBJ1-2; tentatively, D is TRBD1 (5 bases). The ends were cut back, 0 bases at V and 4 bases at J, with 12 bases in the middle. The germline V gene encodes CDR1 SGHDN and CDR2 FVKESK. The CDR3 sequence is 15 residues long. CDR3: CASSQDGGRGYGYTF. The DNA of the CDR3 is TGTGCCAGCAGCCAAGACGGGGGAAGGGGCTATGGCTACACCTTC.

This clone was seen once. J is TRBJ1-3 and V is TRBV29-1; 8 bases agree with TRBD1. The ends lost 7 bases at V and 4 bases at J; junction bases unmatched: 15. The CDR3 is made up of 16 amino acids. The germline CDR1 and CDR2 sequences are SQVTM and ANQGSEA. The CDR3, as DNA: TGCAGCGCCGTGGGGGCCAGGGGGCGCCGAGGAAACACCATATATTTT. The encoded protein is CSAVGARGRRGNTIYF. The full variable domain, in which reference TRBV29-1 and TRBJ1-3 provide the parts outside the CDR3, is SAVISQKPSRDICQRGTSLTIQCQVDSQVTMMFWYRQQPGQSLTLIATANQGSEATYESGFVIDKFPISRPNLTFSTLTVSNMSPEDSSIYLCSAVGARGRRGNTIYFGEGSWLTVV.

This rearrangement joins TRBV10-3 to TRBJ2-7; a weak D match, TRBD1 (6 bases). CDR1 ENHRY and CDR2 SYGVKD come from the germline V gene. The V end was cut by 6 bases, the J end by 2 bases, with 11 bases between. The CDR3 sequence is 13 residues long. The CDR3 protein is CAIRVDSTYEQYF. The CDR3 region has the DNA TGTGCCATCAGAGTGGACAGCACCTACGAGCAGTACTTC.

The chain carries TRBV27 and TRBJ1-6; 7 bases are shared with TRBD1. In germline, CDR1 is MNHEY, CDR2 SMNVEV (reference sequence). The CDR3 length is 14 residues. Germline trimming cut 3 bases from V and 10 bases from J; bases unmatched to any gene: 6. This CDR3 is CASSFGDRGSPLHF. CDR3 nucleotide sequence: TGTGCCAGCAGTTTCGGGGACAGAGGCTCACCCCTCCACTTT.

This chain joins TRBV2 and TRBJ2-3; 10 nucleotides line up with TRBD2. The CDR3 consists of 15 residues. CDR1 is SNHLY, CDR2 FYNNEI, per germline. The junction had 7 bases not matched to a gene; V was cut back by 3 bases and J by 7 bases. The CDR3 protein is CASSEASGRRYTQYF. CDR3 DNA: TGTGCCAGCAGTGAGGCTAGCGGGAGACGATATACGCAGTATTTT.

This clone was counted between two and nine times. The chain couples TRBV14 to TRBJ2-1; D remains ambiguous. Trimming removed 4 bases from V and 3 bases from J, with 7 bases in between. CDR1 and CDR2 from the germline V gene are SGHDN and FVKESK. The CDR3 contains 13 residues. CDR3 protein: CASSPDIYNEQFF. Written as DNA, the CDR3 is TGTGCCAGCAGCCCCGACATCTACAATGAGCAGTTCTTC.

This chain links TRBV7-2 with TRBJ2-1, with 9 nucleotides matching TRBD2. Germline loops: CDR1 SGHTA, CDR2 FQGNSA. After removal of 6 bases from V and 7 bases from J, the junction contained 13 bases not matched to a gene. The CDR3 sequence is 16 residues long. The CDR3 reads CASSYLAGRYLNEQFF. The CDR3 nucleotides are TGTGCCAGCAGTTACCTAGCGGGAAGATATTTGAATGAGCAGTTCTTC.

CDR3 in amino acids: CSVAAGTDTQYF. In DNA, the CDR3 is TGCAGCGTTGCTGCGGGGACAGATACGCAGTATTTT. The genes are TRBV29-1 and TRBJ2-3, with D perhaps matching TRBD2 (6 bases). Looked up from germline, CDR1 is SQVTM and CDR2 is ANQGSEA. CDR3 length: 12 amino acids. Trimming took off 4 bases at V and 3 bases at J, with 8 bases between the two ends.

The V gene is TRBV7-2, the J gene TRBJ2-1, with 12 bases that match TRBD2. The germline V gene encodes CDR1 SGHTA and CDR2 FQGNSA. J lost 7 bases, V lost 4 bases, and 8 bases had no gene match. The CDR3 covers 16 residues. For the CDR3, the DNA is TGTGCCAGCAGCTCAAGACTAGCGGGAGTAGGGAATGAGCAGTTCTTC. Its translation: CASSSRLAGVGNEQFF.

This clone was counted between two and nine times. The V call is TRBV30, the J call TRBJ2-7; D gene ambiguous. Per the germline V gene, CDR1 is GTSNPN and CDR2 is SVGIG (reference sequence). The germline V and J ends were trimmed by 3 bases and 1 base, with 4 bases remaining between them. The CDR3 covers 11 residues. CDR3 sequence reads: CAWSGSYEQYF. The CDR3 bases are TGTGCCTGGAGCGGGTCCTACGAGCAGTACTTC.